This T cell receptor (beta chain) derives from a study of T cell responses to AZD1222 COVID-19 vaccine. Produced via immunoSEQ multiplex PCR; TCRdb's table is partial and in-frame only. The repertoire consists of more than 150,000 clones, with around 86% occurring once and the leading ten covering roughly 9.1%. Study-level results: Researchers took repertoire samples only after the peak T cell response had come. As reported, nearly half of all spike-specific TCRs target variant regions that are unmutated.

Trimming at V came to 0 bases and at J to 4 bases, leaving 6 bases not matched to a gene. CDR1 and CDR2 (germline): LGHDT, YNNKEL (reference sequence). This CDR3 has 17 amino acids. Pooling covered second doses at about 4 or about 12 weeks. Of note for this clone: Antigen: not known.

The TCR sequence derives from an adult who received the AZD1222 COVID-19 vaccine. The sequencing used peripheral blood, collected 28 days after the second AZD1222 dose. The gene calls are TRBV3-1 (or the pseudogene TRBV3-2) and TRBJ2-1, with 10 bases matching TRBD2. This chain's CDR3 is CASSQDTAGGPYNEQFF. In nucleotides, the CDR3 is TGTGCCAGCAGCCAAGACACAGCGGGAGGGCCGTACAATGAGCAGTTCTTC.